The clone carrying this TCR beta chain was recorded only once. The data stem from a study of T cells in narcolepsy. The V and J ends lost 0 bases and 2 bases respectively, with 20 bases between them. Germline V CDR1 and CDR2: MGHRA, YSYEKL. CDR3 length: 18 amino acids. Data came from immunoSEQ multiplex PCR; TCRdb stores just in-frame clones and leaves some out. This sample has about 32,000 clones, with about four fifths found just once. Source material: CD45RA- memory CD4+ T cells from PBMCs. The sequence was obtained from a human donor with narcolepsy. The chain combines TRBV4-1 with TRBJ2-7; D may be TRBD1 or TRBD2 (5 bases each). The CDR3 here is CASSQETPAWGMTYEQYF. As DNA, the CDR3 is TGCGCCAGCAGCCAAGAAACCCCTGCTTGGGGGATGACCTACGAGCAGTACTTC.